The next 20 T cell receptor beta chains were all read from a single sample in a study of blood T cell repertoires in COVID-19. Libraries were prepared by immunoSEQ multiplex PCR; TCRdb keeps only in-frame clonotypes and omits some of them. Of 300,000 to 400,000 clones detected, around 90% appear once; the ten largest clones hold roughly a tenth. The sample was peripheral blood. The receptors originated from a man between 25 and 39 years old with COVID-19, enrolled during active disease.

The chain links TRBV5-1 to TRBJ2-7; 7 bases match TRBD1. The CDR3 covers 14 residues. Germline trimming cut 4 bases from V and 2 bases from J; bases unmatched to any gene: 6. Looked up from germline, CDR1 is SGHRS and CDR2 is YFSETQ. CDR3 DNA: TGCGCCAGCAGCCCAGTGACAGGGACCTACGAGCAGTACTTC. This sequence encodes CASSPVTGTYEQYF.

V and J are TRBV6-4 and TRBJ2-1; tentative D call: TRBD2 (6 bases). V was pared by 4 bases and J by 7 bases, with 17 bases between. CDR3 size: 15 residues. Germline CDR1 reads MRHNA; CDR2 reads SNTAGT. CDR3 in amino acids: CASSVTGGNYNEQFF. The CDR3 DNA sequence: TGTGCCAGCAGTGTAACCGGCGGGAACTATAATGAGCAGTTCTTC.

The V gene is TRBV10-3, the J gene TRBJ2-7; TRBD2 matches at 12 bases. Germline V lookup: CDR1 ENHRY, CDR2 SYGVKD. The CDR3 has 14 residues. Trimming took 10 bases from V and 2 from J; bases not matched to a gene: 6. The CDR3 nucleotides are TGTGCCACCAAGGGACTAGCGGGTACCTACGAGCAGTACTTC. This codes for CATKGLAGTYEQYF.

V and J are TRBV6-5 and TRBJ2-7; no firm D call. Germline values: CDR1 MNHEY, CDR2 SVGAGI. The CDR3 has 15 residues. Deletions cut 0 bases from V and 7 bases from J, with 16 bases between. The CDR3 DNA reads as TGTGCCAGCAGTTACTCGCACTCTCTTACGATGGAGCAGTACTTC. This codes for CASSYSHSLTMEQYF.

The chain is built from TRBV11-3 and TRBJ1-6; D uncertain. Trimming shortened V by 1 base and J by 0 bases, and 19 bases separated the two germline ends. The CDR3 is 20 amino acids. In germline, CDR1 is SGHNT, CDR2 YENEEA. The CDR3 is CASSLVFFRRASSYNSPLHF. The CDR3 DNA follows: TGTGCCAGCAGCTTAGTATTTTTTAGGCGTGCTAGCTCCTATAATTCACCCCTCCACTTT.

The chain recombines TRBV29-1 with TRBJ2-7; 9 bases match TRBD1. J lost 5 bases, V lost 4 bases, and 0 bases had no gene match. CDR1 and CDR2 (germline): SQVTM, ANQGSEA. The CDR3 extends over 11 amino acids. The CDR3 coding sequence is TGCAGCGTTGGGACAGGGGACGAGCAGTACTTC. Translated: CSVGTGDEQYF.

With regard to this clone: The sample carries other DNA sequences with the same CDR3. The chain recombines TRBV7-2 with TRBJ2-7; D unresolved. The CDR3 contains 11 residues. V was pared by 6 bases and J by 3 bases, with 6 bases between. In germline, CDR1 is SGHTA, CDR2 FQGNSA. Here the CDR3 DNA reads TGTGCCAGCAGTTCACTCTACGAGCAGTACTTC. Its protein product is CASSSLYEQYF.

The J gene is TRBJ2-3, the V gene TRBV27; TRBD2 agrees at 10 bases. J was trimmed by 3 bases and V by 6 bases; bases with no gene match: 6. The CDR3 is 15 residues long. Germline V CDR1 and CDR2: MNHEY, SMNVEV (reference sequence). Here the CDR3 DNA reads TGTGCCAGCAGCGGACTAGCGGTTAAAACAGATACGCAGTATTTT. This sequence encodes CASSGLAVKTDTQYF.

This chain connects TRBV6-5 to TRBJ2-1; D is uncertain. There are 12 residues in the CDR3. Germline assignment: CDR1 MNHEY and CDR2 SVGAGI. The V and J ends lost 2 bases and 7 bases respectively, with 6 bases between them. The CDR3 loop reads CASSYLGNEQFF. The CDR3 DNA follows: TGTGCCAGCAGTTACCTCGGTAATGAGCAGTTCTTC.

The J gene is TRBJ1-4, the V gene TRBV7-9; 9 bases are a match to TRBD1. The CDR3 extends over 15 amino acids. Germline V lookup: CDR1 SEHNR, CDR2 FQNEAQ (reference sequence). V shed 4 bases, J shed 7 bases, and the junction held 7 bases outside the gene matches. DNA of the CDR3: TGTGCCAGCAGCTCAAGGACAGGGGCCCTTGAAAAACTGTTTTTT. Protein: CASSSRTGALEKLFF.

This clone was counted a few times. The chain has TRBV19 and TRBJ1-6, with D possibly being TRBD1 (6 bases). The CDR3 is made up of 14 amino acids. Trimming took off 1 base at V and 8 bases at J, with 9 bases between the two ends. Germline V gives CDR1 LNHDA, CDR2 SQIVND (reference sequence). The CDR3 loop is CASSIGGGDSPLHF. For the CDR3, the DNA is TGTGCCAGTAGTATAGGAGGGGGGGATTCACCCCTCCACTTT.

V usage is TRBV28 and J usage is TRBJ2-7; D gene uncertain. Per germline, CDR1 MDHEN and CDR2 SYDVKM. Trimming pared 6 bases from V and 9 bases from J, leaving 21 bases between. The CDR3 has 14 amino acids. CDR3 DNA sequence: TGTGCCAGCAGCTTAATTTTAACGGTAGCCGGGCAGTACTTC. Its translation is CASSLILTVAGQYF.

The chain has TRBV5-4 and TRBJ1-1, with D tentatively TRBD1 (6 bases). Germline loops: CDR1 SGHNT, CDR2 YYREEE (reference sequence). The CDR3 runs 15 residues. Deletions cut 1 base from V and 5 bases from J, with 15 bases between. The CDR3 coding sequence is TGTGCCAGCAGCTTGAAATGGGCAGGGGATACTGAAGCTTTCTTT. Translated, it gives CASSLKWAGDTEAFF.

This chain joins TRBV13 and TRBJ1-2; 8 positions agree with TRBD1. V was pared by 7 bases and J by 3 bases, with 10 bases of the junction left unmatched. Germline-derived CDR1 and CDR2 are PRHDT and FYEKMQ (reference sequence). The length of the CDR3 is 15 residues. The CDR3 nucleotides read TGTGCCAGCATCGACAGGGGCGATATTGACTATGGCTACACCTTC. It translates to CASIDRGDIDYGYTF.

The rearrangement joins TRBV7-9 to TRBJ2-5; 8 bases are a match to TRBD2. Trimming removed 8 bases from V and 5 bases from J; junction bases left unmatched: 13. CDR3 length: 15 amino acids. From germline, CDR1 is SEHNR and CDR2 FQNEAQ (reference sequence). The CDR3 reads CASRAPAGGHETQYF. CDR3 DNA sequence: TGTGCCAGCCGGGCCCCCGCGGGAGGTCACGAGACCCAGTACTTC.

This clone came up a few times. V usage is TRBV6-5 and J usage is TRBJ1-1; TRBD1 is a possible D gene (5 bases). The CDR3 is 15 residues long. The germline CDR1 and CDR2 sequences are MNHEY and SVGAGI. V lost 0 bases and J lost 5, with 13 bases in between. The CDR3 sequence: CASSYSGGRETEAFF. The CDR3 nucleotides read TGTGCCAGCAGTTACTCGGGGGGTCGGGAGACTGAAGCTTTCTTT.

The chain joins TRBV29-1 to TRBJ2-2, with TRBD1 matching over 10 bases. The CDR3 totals 13 residues. Germline CDR1 is SQVTM and CDR2 is ANQGSEA. V lost 7 bases, J lost 4 bases, and 3 bases stayed unmatched. CDR3 residues: CSARTGGTGELFF. CDR3 sequence (DNA): TGCAGCGCAAGGACAGGGGGCACCGGGGAGCTGTTTTTT.

This clone was observed a few times. The CDR3 region has the DNA TGTGCCAGCAGCTTAGGGTCAGATAATTCACCCCTCCACTTT. This codes for CASSLGSDNSPLHF. V and J are TRBV7-2 and TRBJ1-6; D is undetermined. The V and J ends lost 1 base and 5 bases respectively, with 6 bases between them. The V gene's germline CDR1 is SGHTA and CDR2 FQGNSA. CDR3 size: 14 residues.

This clone was seen more than once but under ten times. This chain links TRBV11-2 with TRBJ1-2; 10 bases are shared with TRBD1. The length of the CDR3 is 16 residues. After removal of 4 bases from V and 3 bases from J, the junction contained 8 bases not matched to a gene. CDR1 and CDR2 from the germline V gene are SGHAT and FQNNGV. The CDR3 reads CASSWGHGTGDYGYTF. CDR3 DNA: TGTGCCAGCAGCTGGGGCCACGGGACAGGGGACTATGGCTACACCTTC.

This chain links TRBV7-9 with TRBJ2-5, with 8 bases identical to TRBD1. Trimming removed 3 bases from V and 5 bases from J; junction bases left unmatched: 5. The germline gives CDR1 SEHNR, CDR2 FQNEAQ (reference sequence). CDR3 size: 14 residues. The DNA of the CDR3 is TGTGCCAGCAGCTTCGCAGGGGGCGAGGAGACCCAGTACTTC. Its protein is CASSFAGGEETQYF.